Reported below is one T cell receptor (beta chain). This CDR3 comprises 15 residues. Germline CDR1 is MDHEN and CDR2 is SYDVKM. With 7 bases removed from V and 0 bases from J, the gap between germline ends came to 16 bases. Clones were read by immunoSEQ multiplex PCR, and TCRdb kept only the in-frame ones, dropping some. The table lists 90,000 or so clones, roughly 90% of them singletons. The sample belongs to a study of OX40 agonist ivuxolimab in advanced cancers. Overall study: Having had anti-PD-1, anti-PD-L1 or anti-CTLA-4 therapy before was allowed, and roughly 40% had some.

This receptor was obtained from an adult with an advanced solid tumor such as melanoma, head and neck, liver or kidney cancer. The J gene is TRBJ2-7, the V gene TRBV28, with D possibly TRBD1 on 5 matching bases. The sample here was CD4+ or CD8+ T cells sorted from blood, taken in a trial of the OX40 agonist ivuxolimab. CDR3 region: CASIGATGSSYEQYF. The CDR3 nucleotides read TGTGCCAGCATTGGGGCTACCGGCTCCTCCTACGAGCAGTACTTC. The full variable domain, in which reference TRBV28 and TRBJ2-7 provide the parts outside the CDR3, is DVKVTQSSRYLVKRTGEKVFLECVQDMDHENMFWYRQDPGLGLRLIYFSYDVKMKEKGDIPEGYSVSREKKERFSLILESASTNQTSMYLCASIGATGSSYEQYFGPGTRLTVT.